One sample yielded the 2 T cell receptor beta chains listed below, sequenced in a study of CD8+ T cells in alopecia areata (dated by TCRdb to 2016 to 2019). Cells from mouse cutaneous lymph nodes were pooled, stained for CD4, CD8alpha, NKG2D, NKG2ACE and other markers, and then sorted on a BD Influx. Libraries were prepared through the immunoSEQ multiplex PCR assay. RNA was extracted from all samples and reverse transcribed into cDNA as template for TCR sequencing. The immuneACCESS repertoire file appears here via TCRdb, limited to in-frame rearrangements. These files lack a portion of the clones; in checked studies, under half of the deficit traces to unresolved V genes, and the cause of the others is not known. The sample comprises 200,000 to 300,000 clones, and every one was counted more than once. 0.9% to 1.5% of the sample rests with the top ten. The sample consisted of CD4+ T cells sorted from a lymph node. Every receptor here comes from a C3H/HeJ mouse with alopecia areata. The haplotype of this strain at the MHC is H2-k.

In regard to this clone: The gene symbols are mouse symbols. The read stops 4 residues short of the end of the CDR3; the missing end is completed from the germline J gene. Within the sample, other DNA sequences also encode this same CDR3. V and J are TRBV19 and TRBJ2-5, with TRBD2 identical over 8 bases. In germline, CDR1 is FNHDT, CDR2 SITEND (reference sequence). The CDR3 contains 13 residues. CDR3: CASSMGGADTQYF. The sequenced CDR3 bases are TGTGCCAGCAGTATGGGGGGGGCGGAC.

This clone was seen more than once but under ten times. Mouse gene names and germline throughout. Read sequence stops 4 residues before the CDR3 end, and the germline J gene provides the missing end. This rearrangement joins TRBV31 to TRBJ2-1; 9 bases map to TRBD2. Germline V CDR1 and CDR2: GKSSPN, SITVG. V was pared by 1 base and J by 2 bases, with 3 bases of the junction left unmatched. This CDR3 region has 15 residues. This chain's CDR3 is CAWSPRLGDYAEQFF. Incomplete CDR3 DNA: TGTGCCTGGAGTCCACGACTGGGGGACTATGCT.